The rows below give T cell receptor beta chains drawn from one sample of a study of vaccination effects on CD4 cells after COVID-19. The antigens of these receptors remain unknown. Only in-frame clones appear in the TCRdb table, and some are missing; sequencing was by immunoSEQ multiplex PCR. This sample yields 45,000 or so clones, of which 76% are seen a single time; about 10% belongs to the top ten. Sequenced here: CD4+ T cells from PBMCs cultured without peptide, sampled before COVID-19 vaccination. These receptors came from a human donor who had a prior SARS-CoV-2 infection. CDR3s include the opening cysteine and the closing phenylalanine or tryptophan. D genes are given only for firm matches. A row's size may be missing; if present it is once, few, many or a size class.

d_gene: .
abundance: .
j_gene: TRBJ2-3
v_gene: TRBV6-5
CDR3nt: TGTGCCAGCAGTTACCTGGGTCGGGGGGCTGGGAATACGCAGTATTTT
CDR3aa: CASSYLGRGAGNTQYF

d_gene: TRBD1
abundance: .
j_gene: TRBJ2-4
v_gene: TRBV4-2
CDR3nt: TGTGCCAGCAGCCAAGATTATTCAGGGGGTAGAAACATTCAGTACTTC
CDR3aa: CASSQDYSGGRNIQYF

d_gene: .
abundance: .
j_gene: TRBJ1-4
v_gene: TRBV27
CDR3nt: TGTGCCAGCAGCAGGCAGAGAAATGAAAAACTGTTTTTT
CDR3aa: CASSRQRNEKLFF

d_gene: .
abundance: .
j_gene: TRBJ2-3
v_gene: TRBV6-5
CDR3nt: TGTGCCAGCAGACTTAGACAGGCAGATACGCAGTATTTT
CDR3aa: CASRLRQADTQYF

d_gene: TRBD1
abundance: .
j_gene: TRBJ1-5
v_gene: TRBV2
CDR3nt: TGTGCCAGCAGTGAAGTAGGGGGCTGGCAGCCCCAGCATTTT
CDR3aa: CASSEVGGWQPQHF

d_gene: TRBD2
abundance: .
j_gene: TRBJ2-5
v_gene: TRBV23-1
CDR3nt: TGCGCCAGCAGTCAATCGAAGCTAGCGGGGGGGGAGACCCAGTACTTC
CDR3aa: CASSQSKLAGGETQYF

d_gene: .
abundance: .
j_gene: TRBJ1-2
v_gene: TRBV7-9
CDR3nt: TGTGCCAGCAGCGGAAACAGGGAATTGAGGGATGGCTACACCTTC
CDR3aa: CASSGNRELRDGYTF

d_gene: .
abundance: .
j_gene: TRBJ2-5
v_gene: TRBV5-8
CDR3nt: TGTGCCAGCAGCTCCGGAACAGCACCGTGGGGCCAAGAGACCCAGTACTTC
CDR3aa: CASSSGTAPWGQETQYF

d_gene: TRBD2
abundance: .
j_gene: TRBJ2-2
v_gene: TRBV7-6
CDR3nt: TGTGCCAGCAGCTTAGGCTCCGCTAGCGGGAGGTTTATCGGGGAGCTGTTTTTT
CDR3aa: CASSLGSASGRFIGELFF

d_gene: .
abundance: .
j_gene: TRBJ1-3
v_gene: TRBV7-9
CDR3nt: TGTGCCAGCAGCTTAGCCGTGTCAAGCTCTGGAAACACCATATATTTT
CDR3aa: CASSLAVSSSGNTIYF

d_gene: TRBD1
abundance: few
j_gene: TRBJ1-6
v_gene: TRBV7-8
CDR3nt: TGTGCCAGCAGCTCAAAACAACAGGGGGCTGGGCGATCACCCCTCCACTTT
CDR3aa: CASSSKQQGAGRSPLHF

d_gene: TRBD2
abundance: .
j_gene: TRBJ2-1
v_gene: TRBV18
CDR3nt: TGTGCCAGCTCACCGCCAGGGACTAGCGGGAGGTACTACAATGAGCAGTTCTTC
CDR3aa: CASSPPGTSGRYYNEQFF

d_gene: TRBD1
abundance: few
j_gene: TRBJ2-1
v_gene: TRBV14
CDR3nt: TGTGCCAGCAGCCTCGGGACAGTGCAGTTCTTC
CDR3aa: CASSLGTVQFF

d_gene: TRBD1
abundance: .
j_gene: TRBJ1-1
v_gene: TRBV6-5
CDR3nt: TGTGCCAGCAGACCCGGACAGGGTAACACTGAAGCTTTCTTT
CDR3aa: CASRPGQGNTEAFF

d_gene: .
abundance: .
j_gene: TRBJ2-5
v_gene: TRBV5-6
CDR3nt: TGTGCCAGCAGCTTGGACGCGGGATTAGAGACCCAGTACTTC
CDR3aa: CASSLDAGLETQYF

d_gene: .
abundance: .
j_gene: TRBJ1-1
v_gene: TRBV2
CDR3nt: TGTGCCAGCAGTGGAAGGGACCCCACGTTCTCGACTGAAGCTTTCTTT
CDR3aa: CASSGRDPTFSTEAFF

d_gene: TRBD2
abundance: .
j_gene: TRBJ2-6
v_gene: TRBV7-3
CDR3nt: TGTGCCAGCAGCCTCAGACCTCTAGCGGGGAACTCTGGGGCCAACGTCCTGACTTTC
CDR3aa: CASSLRPLAGNSGANVLTF

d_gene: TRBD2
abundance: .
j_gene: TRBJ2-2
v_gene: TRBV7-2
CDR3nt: TGTGCCAGCAGCTTAGTAGGTGGCGGGAGGGCGAGAACCGGGGAGCTGTTTTTT
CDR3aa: CASSLVGGGRARTGELFF

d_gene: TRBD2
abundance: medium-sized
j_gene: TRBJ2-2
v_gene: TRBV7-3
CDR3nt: TGTGCCAGCAGCCCGGGGGGGAGTACCGGGGAGCTGTTTTTT
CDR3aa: CASSPGGSTGELFF

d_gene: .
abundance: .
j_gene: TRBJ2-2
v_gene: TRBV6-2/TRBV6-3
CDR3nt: TGTGCCAGCAGTTACTACGAGTTCGGCGGGGAGCTGTTTTTT
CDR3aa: CASSYYEFGGELFF

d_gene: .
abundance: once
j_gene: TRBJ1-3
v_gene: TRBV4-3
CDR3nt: TGCGCCAGCAGCCAAGGGGGGGGGAGTCGGGGAAACACCATATATTTT
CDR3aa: CASSQGGGSRGNTIYF

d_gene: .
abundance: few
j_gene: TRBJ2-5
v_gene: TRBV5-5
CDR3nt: TGTGCCAGCAGCTTGTTACCGGACCTTGGTTTGGAGACCCAGTACTTC
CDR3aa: CASSLLPDLGLETQYF

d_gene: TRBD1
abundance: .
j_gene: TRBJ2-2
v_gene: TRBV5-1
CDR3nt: TGCGCCAGCAGCTTGGACGCCAGGGGGACCGGGGAGCTGTTTTTT
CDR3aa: CASSLDARGTGELFF

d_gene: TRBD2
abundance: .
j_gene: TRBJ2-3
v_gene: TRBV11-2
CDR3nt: TGTGCCAGCAGCTCAGGACTAGCCGGCACAGATACGCAGTATTTT
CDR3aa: CASSSGLAGTDTQYF

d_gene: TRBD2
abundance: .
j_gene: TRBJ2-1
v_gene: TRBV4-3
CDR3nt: TGCGCCAGCAGCCAATTACGGACTAGCGGAAATGAGCAGTTCTTC
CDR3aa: CASSQLRTSGNEQFF

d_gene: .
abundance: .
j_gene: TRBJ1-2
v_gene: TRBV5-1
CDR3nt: TGCGCCAGCAGCTCCCGGACACAGAACTATGGCTACACCTTC
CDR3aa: CASSSRTQNYGYTF

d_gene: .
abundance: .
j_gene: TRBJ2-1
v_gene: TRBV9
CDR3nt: TGTGCCAGCAGCGTTCGCGGTATCGAGCTCCACAATGAGCAGTTCTTC
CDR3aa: CASSVRGIELHNEQFF